Below, one TCR beta chain is given with its context. No antigen is known for it. The record originates from a study of cytomegalovirus exposure and HLA in healthy donors. The CDR3 length is 12 residues. The V gene's germline CDR1 is MDHEN and CDR2 SYDVKM. The V end lost 7 bases, the J end lost 4 bases, and 10 bases lay between the germline ends. PCR used 60 Vbeta primers and 13 Jbeta primers. Measured with immunoSEQ multiplex PCR; TCRdb has only the in-frame clones, and not every one. Of some 170,000 clones in the sample, roughly four fifths were seen once. General study points: Some TCR beta chains (164 of them) were listed as cytomegalovirus-associated. A highly shared variant cluster was judged a likely technical artifact.

Sequences were obtained from PBMCs. V gene TRBV28 combines with J gene TRBJ1-2; D not resolved. This clonotype was sampled from a male donor in good health and CMV-seronegative. The CDR3 DNA reads TGTGCCAGCAACTACGGAGTCTATGGCTACACCTTC. It encodes CASNYGVYGYTF.